The rows below give T cell receptor beta chains drawn from one sample of a study of blood T cell repertoires in COVID-19. Assay used: immunoSEQ multiplex PCR; TCRdb lists only in-frame clones, some missing. The data contain about 500,000 clones, about nine tenths of them singletons. Sequencing input: PBMCs or T cells enriched from blood (not recorded which). Every receptor here comes from a woman between 18 and 29 years old who had recovered from COVID-19. Each CDR3 is given with its conserved first and last residue. D genes are given only for firm matches. Size values are once, few and many counts, or a class for expanded clones, and some rows have none.

j_call d_call v_call clone_size cdr3_aa
TRBJ1-6 TRBD1 TRBV5-1 . CASSLAGTGRSPLHF
TRBJ2-3 . TRBV9 . CASSVGGGDTDTQYF
TRBJ1-4 . TRBV19 . CASSIGQGEGEKLFF
TRBJ2-7 TRBD2 TRBV5-4 once CASSLTQRGGFSYEQYF
TRBJ2-5 . TRBV12-3/TRBV12-4 . CASSFLSGTQYF
TRBJ2-5 . TRBV7-7 . CASSWDISETQYF
TRBJ2-3 . TRBV24-1 . CATRRDSTDTQYF
TRBJ1-2 . TRBV6-5 . CASTFNYGYTF
TRBJ1-4 . TRBV5-5 . CASSLYVNLQEEKLFF
TRBJ1-1 . TRBV9 . CASSVNGGSEAFF
TRBJ2-2 . TRBV5-6 . CASSLAAGELFF
TRBJ1-3 . TRBV11-2 few CASPTVSGNTIYF
TRBJ1-1 . TRBV7-9 . CASSLDGIDAFF
TRBJ2-7 TRBD1 TRBV28 . CATYPADRVLFEQYF
TRBJ2-1 TRBD1 TRBV4-1 once CASSQGDRANGYNEQFF
TRBJ1-1 TRBD1 TRBV5-1 . CASSLQGATEAFF
TRBJ1-2 TRBD1 TRBV28 . CASSLAPQGRGYTF
TRBJ1-3 . TRBV11-2 . CASSLLPDSGNTIYF
TRBJ1-5 . TRBV4-1 . CASSQVDMGFTYQPQHF
TRBJ1-5 . TRBV30 . CAWSVGGSNQPQHF
TRBJ1-6 . TRBV19 . CASSMAPRVGNSPLHF
TRBJ1-2 . TRBV5-8 . CASSRYGYTF
TRBJ1-3 TRBD1 TRBV19 once CASRGGQPRFSGNTIYF
TRBJ1-2 TRBD1 TRBV5-1 . CASSTGQEVSGGYTF
TRBJ1-2 . TRBV18 . CASSPLASGELGYTF
TRBJ2-3 TRBD2 TRBV7-9 . CASSSFGTTPDTQYF
TRBJ2-7 TRBD2 TRBV5-6 . CASSYYPGGSYEQYF
TRBJ2-5 TRBD2 TRBV5-5 . CASSLWTGGLQTTQYF
TRBJ1-1 TRBD1 TRBV10-1 . CASSELLTGVLWTTEAFF
TRBJ1-4 . TRBV19 once CASSTGLEKLFF
TRBJ1-2 . TRBV19 . CASTRQGGNGYTF
TRBJ1-1 . TRBV6-5 . CASSFPLQTVNTEAFF
TRBJ1-6 . TRBV11-2 few CASSFNGRENSPLHF
TRBJ2-3 TRBD1 TRBV27 . CASSLTANPDRVLTDTQYF
TRBJ2-1 TRBD2 TRBV18 few CASSFLRPGLAINEQFF